This T cell receptor beta chain was captured by sequencing in a study of blood T cell repertoires in COVID-19. Whole-study context: Acute and convalescent COVID-19 samples came from the United States, Italy and Spain. T cells, B-cell-depleted T cells, or PBMCs provided the cDNA or gDNA that served as material.

The CDR3 is 14 residues long. In germline, CDR1 is SGHTA, CDR2 FQGNSA. Trimming took 2 bases from V and 8 from J, leaving 14 bases between them. Source study methods: Cell counts per sample came from amplifying reference gene primers. Using immunoSEQ multiplex PCR, the repertoire was profiled, and TCRdb retains in-frame clones only, with some absent. The D gene and trimming were derived from the DNA, and the V and J assignments and clone size from that table. The sample shows around 40,000 clones, 94% of them seen only once. This clonotype originated in a human donor with active COVID-19. The donor label of this sample is uncertain. The rearrangement joins TRBV7-2 to TRBJ2-3; D may be TRBD1 (5 bases). Source material: peripheral blood. The CDR3 region has the DNA TGTGCCAGCAGCTTAACAGGTCCGAGCCGTACGCAGTATTTT. This sequence encodes CASSLTGPSRTQYF. The full variable domain, completed using reference TRBV7-2 and TRBJ2-3, is GAGVSQSPSNKVTEKGKDVELRCDPISGHTALYWYRQSLGQGLEFLIYFQGNSAPDKSGLPSDRFSAERTGGSVSTLTIQRTQQEDSAVYLCASSLTGPSRTQYFGPGTRLTVL.